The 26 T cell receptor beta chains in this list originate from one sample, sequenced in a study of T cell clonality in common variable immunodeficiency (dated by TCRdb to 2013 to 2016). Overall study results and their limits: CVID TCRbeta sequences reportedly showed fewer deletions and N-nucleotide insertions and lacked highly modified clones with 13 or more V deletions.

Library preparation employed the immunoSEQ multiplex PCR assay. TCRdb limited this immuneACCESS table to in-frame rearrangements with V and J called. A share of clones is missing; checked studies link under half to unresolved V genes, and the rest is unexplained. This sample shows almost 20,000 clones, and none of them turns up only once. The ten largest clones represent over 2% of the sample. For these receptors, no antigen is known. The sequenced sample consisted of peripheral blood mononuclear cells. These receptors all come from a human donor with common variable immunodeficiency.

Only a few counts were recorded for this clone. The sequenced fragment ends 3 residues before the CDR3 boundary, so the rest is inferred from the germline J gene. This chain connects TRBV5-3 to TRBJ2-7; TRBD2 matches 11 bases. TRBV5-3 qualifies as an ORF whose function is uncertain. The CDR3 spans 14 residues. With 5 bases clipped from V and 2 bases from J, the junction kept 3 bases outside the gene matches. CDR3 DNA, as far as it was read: TGTGCCAGAAGGACACTAGCGGGAGCCTACGAG. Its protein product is CARRTLAGAYE. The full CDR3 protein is CARRTLAGAYEQYF.

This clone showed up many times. The CDR3 region is CASSPGQGGDTQYF. The part of the CDR3 DNA that was read is TGCGCCAGCAGCCCCGGACAGGGAGGGGATACG. The V and J genes are TRBV5-1 and TRBJ2-3, with D perhaps TRBD1 (8 bases). The CDR3 goes on 3 residues after the read ends, and that part is filled in from the germline J gene. Germline V CDR1 and CDR2: SGHRS, YFSETQ. Between the trimmed V and J ends, which lost 4 bases and 6 bases, there was a span of 15 bases. CDR3 length: 14 amino acids.

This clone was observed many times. CDR3 protein: CASSLRLAGVVHEQFF. The covered CDR3 bases are TGTGCCAGTAGTCTTCGACTAGCGGGAGTAGTACATGAG. This chain links TRBV19 with TRBJ2-1; TRBD2 matches 12 bases. The CDR3 goes on 3 residues after the read ends, and that part is filled in from the germline J gene. The length of the CDR3 is 16 residues. Looked up from germline, CDR1 is LNHDA and CDR2 is SQIVND (reference sequence). V dropped 5 bases and J dropped 8; count of bases not matched to a gene: 10.

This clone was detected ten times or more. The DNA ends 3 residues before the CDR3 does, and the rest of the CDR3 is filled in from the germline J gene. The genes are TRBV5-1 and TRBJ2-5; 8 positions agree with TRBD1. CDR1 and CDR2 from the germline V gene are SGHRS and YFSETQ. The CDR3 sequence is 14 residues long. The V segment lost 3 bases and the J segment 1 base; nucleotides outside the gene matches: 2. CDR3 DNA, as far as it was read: TGCGCCAGCAGCTCGACAGGGGCCCAAGAGACC. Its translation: CASSSTGAQET. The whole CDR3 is CASSSTGAQETQYF. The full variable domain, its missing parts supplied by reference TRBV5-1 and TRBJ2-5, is KAGVTQTPRYLIKTRGQQVTLSCSPISGHRSVSWYQQTPGQGLQFLFEYFSETQRNKGNFPGRFSGRQFSNSRSEMNVSTLELGDSALYLCASSSTGAQETQYFGPGTRLLVL.

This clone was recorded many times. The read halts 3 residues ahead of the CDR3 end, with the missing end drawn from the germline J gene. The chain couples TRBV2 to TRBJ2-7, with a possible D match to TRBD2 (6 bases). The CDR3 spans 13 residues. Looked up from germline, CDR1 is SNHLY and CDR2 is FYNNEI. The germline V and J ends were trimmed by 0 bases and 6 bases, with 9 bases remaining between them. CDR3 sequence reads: CASSEAIGGEQYF. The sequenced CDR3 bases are TGTGCCAGCAGTGAAGCGATCGGGGGCGAG. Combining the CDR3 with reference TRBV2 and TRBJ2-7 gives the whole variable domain EPEVTQTPSHQVTQMGQEVILRCVPISNHLYFYWYRQILGQKVEFLVSFYNNEISEKSEIFDDQFSVERPDGSNFTLKIRSTKLEDSAMYFCASSEAIGGEQYFGPGTRLTVT.

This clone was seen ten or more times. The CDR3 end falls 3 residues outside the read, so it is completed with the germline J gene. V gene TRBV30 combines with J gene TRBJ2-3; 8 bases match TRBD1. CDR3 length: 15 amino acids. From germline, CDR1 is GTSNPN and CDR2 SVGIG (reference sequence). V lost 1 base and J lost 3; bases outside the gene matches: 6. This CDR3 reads CAWSGRQGATDTQYF. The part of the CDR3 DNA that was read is TGTGCCTGGAGTGGGAGGCAGGGGGCGACAGATACG.

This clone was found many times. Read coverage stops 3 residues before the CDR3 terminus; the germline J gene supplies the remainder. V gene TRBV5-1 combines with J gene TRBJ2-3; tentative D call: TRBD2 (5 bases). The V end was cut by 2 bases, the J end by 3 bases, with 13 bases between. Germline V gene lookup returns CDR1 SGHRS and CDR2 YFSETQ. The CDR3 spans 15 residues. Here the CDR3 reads CASSLTPGMTDTQYF. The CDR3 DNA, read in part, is TGCGCCAGCAGCTTAACCCCGGGGATGACAGATACG.

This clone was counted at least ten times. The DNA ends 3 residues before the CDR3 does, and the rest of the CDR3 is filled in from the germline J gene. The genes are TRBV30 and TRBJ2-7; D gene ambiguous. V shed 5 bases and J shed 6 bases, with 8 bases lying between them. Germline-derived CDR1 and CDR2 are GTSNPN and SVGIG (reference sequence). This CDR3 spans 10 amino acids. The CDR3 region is CAWGQVEQYF. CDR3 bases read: TGTGCCTGGGGTCAGGTCGAG.

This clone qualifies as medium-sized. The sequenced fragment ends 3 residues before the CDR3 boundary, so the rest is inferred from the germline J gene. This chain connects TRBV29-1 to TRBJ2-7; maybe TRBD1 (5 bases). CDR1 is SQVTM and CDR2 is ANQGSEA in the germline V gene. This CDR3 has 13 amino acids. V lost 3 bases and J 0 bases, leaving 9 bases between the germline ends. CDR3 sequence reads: CSVDRQGSYEQYF. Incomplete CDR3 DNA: TGCAGCGTTGATAGGCAGGGCTCCTACGAG.

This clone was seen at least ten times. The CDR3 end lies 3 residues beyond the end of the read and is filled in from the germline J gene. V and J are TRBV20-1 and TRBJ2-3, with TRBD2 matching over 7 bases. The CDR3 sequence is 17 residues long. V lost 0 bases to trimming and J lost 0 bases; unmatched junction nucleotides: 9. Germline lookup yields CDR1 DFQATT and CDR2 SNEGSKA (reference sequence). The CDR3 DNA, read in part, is TGCAGTGCTAGAGATAGCACTAGCGCCTTTAGCACAGATACG. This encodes CSARDSTSAFSTDT. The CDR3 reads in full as CSARDSTSAFSTDTQYF.

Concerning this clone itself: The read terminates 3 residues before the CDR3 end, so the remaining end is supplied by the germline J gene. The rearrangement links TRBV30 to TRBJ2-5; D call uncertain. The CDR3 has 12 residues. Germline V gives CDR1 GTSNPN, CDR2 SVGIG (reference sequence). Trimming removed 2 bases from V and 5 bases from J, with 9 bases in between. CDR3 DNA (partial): TGTGCCTGGAGTTCCCTCGGGGAGACC. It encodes CAWSSLGET. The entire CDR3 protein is CAWSSLGETQYF.

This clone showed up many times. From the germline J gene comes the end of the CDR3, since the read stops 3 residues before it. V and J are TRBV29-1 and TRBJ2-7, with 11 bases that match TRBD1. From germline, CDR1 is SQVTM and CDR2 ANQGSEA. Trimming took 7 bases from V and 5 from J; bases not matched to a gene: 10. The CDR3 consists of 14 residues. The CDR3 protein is CSAWDRGSPHEQYF. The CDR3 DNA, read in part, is TGCAGCGCCTGGGACAGGGGGTCCCCCCACGAG.

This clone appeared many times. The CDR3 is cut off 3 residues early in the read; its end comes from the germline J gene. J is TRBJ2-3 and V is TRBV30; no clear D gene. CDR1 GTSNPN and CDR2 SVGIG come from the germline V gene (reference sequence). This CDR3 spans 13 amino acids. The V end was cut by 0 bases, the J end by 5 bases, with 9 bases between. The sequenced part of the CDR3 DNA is TGTGCCTGGAGTGTAAACTTCGGAGATACG. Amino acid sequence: CAWSVNFGDT. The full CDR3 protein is CAWSVNFGDTQYF.

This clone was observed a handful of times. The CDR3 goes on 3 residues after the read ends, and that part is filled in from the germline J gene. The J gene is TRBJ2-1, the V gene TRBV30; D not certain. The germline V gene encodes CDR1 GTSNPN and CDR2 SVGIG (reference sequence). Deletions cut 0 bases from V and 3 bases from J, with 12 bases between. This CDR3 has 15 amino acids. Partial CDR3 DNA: TGTGCCTGGAGTGTAGCCGGGTACGGCTACAATGAG. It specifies CAWSVAGYGYNE. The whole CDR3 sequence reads CAWSVAGYGYNEQFF.

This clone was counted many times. The sequenced CDR3 bases are TGTGCCAGTAGGCCAGCGGGAGGTGCAGATACG. Amino acid sequence: CASRPAGGADT. In full, the CDR3 reads CASRPAGGADTQYF. The chain is built from TRBV19 and TRBJ2-3; TRBD2 matches 9 bases. The read comes to an end 3 residues before the CDR3 does, leaving the germline J gene to fill in the end. Germline trimming cut 6 bases from V and 4 bases from J; bases unmatched to any gene: 5. The CDR3 is 14 residues long. Germline V gives CDR1 LNHDA, CDR2 SQIVND (reference sequence). The variable domain in full, completed from reference TRBV19 and TRBJ2-3, reads DGGITQSPKYLFRKEGQNVTLSCEQNLNHDAMYWYRQDPGQGLRLIYYSQIVNDFQKGDIAEGYSVSREKKESFPLTVTSAQKNPTAFYLCASRPAGGADTQYFGPGTRLTVL.

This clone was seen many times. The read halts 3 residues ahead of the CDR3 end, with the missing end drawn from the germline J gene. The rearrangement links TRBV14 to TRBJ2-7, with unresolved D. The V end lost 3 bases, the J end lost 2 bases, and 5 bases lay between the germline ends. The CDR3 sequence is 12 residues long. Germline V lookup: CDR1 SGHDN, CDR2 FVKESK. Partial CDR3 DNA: TGTGCCAGCAGCCACCTTCCCTACGAG. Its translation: CASSHLPYE. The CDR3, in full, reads CASSHLPYEQYF.

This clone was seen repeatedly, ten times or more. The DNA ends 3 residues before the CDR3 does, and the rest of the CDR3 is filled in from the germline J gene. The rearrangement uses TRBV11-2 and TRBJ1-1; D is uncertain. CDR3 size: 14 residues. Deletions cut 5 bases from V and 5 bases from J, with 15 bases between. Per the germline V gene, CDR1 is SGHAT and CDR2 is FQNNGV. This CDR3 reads CASSPRYYRTEAFF. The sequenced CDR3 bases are TGTGCCAGCAGCCCCCGATACTATAGGACTGAA.

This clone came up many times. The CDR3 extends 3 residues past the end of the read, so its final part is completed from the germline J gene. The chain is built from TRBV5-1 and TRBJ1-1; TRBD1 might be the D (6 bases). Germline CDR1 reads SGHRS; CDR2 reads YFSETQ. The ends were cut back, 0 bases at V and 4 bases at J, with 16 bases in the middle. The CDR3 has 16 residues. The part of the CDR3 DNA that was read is TGCGCCAGCAGCTTGGACCGAACAGGGACGGGCACTGAA. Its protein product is CASSLDRTGTGTE. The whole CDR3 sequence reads CASSLDRTGTGTEAFF.

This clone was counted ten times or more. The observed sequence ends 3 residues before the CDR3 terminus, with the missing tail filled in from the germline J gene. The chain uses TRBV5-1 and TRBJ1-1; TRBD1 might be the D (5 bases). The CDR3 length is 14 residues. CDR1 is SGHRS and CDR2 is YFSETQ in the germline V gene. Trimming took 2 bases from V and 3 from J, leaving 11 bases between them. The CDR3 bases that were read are TGCGCCAGCAGCTTCGTTAGGGGTGACACTGAA. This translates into CASSFVRGDTE. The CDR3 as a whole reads CASSFVRGDTEAFF.

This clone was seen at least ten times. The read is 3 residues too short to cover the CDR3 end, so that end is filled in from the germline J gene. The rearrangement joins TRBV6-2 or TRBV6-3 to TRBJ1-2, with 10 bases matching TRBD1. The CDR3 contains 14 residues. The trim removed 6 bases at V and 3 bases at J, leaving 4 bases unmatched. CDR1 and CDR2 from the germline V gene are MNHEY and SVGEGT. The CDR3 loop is CASRGQGTDYGYTF. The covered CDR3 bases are TGTGCCAGCAGGGGACAGGGGACTGACTATGGC.

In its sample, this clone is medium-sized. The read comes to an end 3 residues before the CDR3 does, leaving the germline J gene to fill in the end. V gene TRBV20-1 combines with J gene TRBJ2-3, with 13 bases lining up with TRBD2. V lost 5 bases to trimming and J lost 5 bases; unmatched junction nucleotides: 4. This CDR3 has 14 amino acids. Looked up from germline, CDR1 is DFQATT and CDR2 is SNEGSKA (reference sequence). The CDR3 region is CSAGLAGVQDTQYF. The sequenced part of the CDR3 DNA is TGCAGTGCTGGACTAGCGGGAGTACAAGATACG.

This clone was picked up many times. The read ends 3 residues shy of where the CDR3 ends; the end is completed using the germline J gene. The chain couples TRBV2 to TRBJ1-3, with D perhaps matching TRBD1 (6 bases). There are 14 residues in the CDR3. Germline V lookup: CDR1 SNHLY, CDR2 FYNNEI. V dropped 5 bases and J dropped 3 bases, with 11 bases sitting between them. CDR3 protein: CASSTQGYGNTIYF. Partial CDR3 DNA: TGTGCCAGCAGTACACAGGGATATGGAAACACC.

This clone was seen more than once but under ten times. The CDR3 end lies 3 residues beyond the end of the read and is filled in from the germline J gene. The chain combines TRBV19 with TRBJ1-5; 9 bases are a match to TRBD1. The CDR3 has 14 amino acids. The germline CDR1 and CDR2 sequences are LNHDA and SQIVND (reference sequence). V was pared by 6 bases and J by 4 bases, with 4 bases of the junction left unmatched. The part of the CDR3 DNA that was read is TGTGCCAGTAGGGGGACAGGGAATAATCAGCCC. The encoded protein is CASRGTGNNQP. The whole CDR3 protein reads CASRGTGNNQPQHF.

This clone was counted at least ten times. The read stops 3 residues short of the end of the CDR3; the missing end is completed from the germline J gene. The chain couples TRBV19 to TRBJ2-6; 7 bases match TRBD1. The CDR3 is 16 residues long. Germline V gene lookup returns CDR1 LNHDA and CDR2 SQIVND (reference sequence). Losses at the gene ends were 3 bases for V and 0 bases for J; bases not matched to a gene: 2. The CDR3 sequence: CASSMYRGSGANVLTF. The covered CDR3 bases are TGTGCCAGTAGTATGTACAGGGGCTCTGGGGCCAACGTC.

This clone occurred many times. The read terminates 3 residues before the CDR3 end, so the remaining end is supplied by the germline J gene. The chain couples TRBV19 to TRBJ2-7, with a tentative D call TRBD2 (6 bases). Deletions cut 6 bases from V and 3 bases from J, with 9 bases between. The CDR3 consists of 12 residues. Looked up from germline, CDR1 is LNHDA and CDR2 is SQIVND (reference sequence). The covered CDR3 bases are TGTGCCAGTAGCTTCGGGGGCTACGAG. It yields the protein CASSFGGYE. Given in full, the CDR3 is CASSFGGYEQYF.

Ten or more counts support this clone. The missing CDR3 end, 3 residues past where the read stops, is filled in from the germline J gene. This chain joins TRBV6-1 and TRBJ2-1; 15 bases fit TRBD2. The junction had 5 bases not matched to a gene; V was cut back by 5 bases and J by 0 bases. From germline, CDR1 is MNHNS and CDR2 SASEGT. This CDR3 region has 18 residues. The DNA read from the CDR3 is TGTGCCAGCAGTAAAGGACTAGCGGGAGGGATCTCCTACAATGAG. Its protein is CASSKGLAGGISYNE. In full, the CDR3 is CASSKGLAGGISYNEQFF.